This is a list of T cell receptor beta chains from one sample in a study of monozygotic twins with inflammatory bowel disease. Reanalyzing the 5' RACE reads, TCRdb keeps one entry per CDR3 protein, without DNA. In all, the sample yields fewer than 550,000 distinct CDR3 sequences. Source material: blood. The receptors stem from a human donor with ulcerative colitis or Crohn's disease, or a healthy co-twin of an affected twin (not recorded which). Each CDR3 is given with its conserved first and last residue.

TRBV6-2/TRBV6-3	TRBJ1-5	CASSYSDGHPQHF
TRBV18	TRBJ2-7	CASSPTLTSYEQYF
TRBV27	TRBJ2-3	CASSLVNRRPGLGTDTQYF
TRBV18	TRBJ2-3	CASSPNRGSDTQYF
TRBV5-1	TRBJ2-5	CASSDQGGGETQYF
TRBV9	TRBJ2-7	CASSVLGTASYEQYF
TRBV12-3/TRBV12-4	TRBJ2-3	CASSLTGRGGKADTQYF
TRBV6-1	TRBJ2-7	CASSPRVEQYF
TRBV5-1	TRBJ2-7	CASSRTGSYEQYF
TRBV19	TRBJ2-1	CASSLSSGPYNEQFF
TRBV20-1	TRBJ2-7	CSAPIGPAGGPYEQYF
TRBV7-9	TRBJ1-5	CASSLGQASYSNQPQHF
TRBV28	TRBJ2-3	CASSPVTDTQYF
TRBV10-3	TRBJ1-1	CAIREDSGFTEAFF
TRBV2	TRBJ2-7	CASSVRQGGEQYF
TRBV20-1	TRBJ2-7	CSARPWGQGHEQYF
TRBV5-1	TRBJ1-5	CASSRTSGQPQHF
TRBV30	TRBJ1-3	CAWTKAGGGNTIYF
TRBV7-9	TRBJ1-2	CASSPGGLDGYTF
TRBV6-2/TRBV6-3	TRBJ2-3	CASSYSRRDSPVRTDTQYF
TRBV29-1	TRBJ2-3	CSVDLGTDTQYF
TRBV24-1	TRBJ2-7	CATPGGPFALTYEQYF
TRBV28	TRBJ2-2	CASRAGGPVTGELFF
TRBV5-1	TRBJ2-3	CASSLVGAVTDTQYF
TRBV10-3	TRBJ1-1	CAISDTGTGGGRRGEAFF
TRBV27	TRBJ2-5	CASGLYSGGAQETQYF
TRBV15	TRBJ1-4	CATSDVFEGAGNEKLFF
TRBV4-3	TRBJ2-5	CASSQGGGVVETQYF
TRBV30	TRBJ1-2	CAWTGALYGYTF
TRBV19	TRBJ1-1	CASSTRTTNTEAFF
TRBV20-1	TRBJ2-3	CSARTLAGKDTQYF
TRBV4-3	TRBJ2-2	CASSQVANTGELFF
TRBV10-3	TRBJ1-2	CAISATGNYGYTF
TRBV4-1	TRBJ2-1	CASSLRLAGRNEQFF
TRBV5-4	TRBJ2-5	CASSMRLETQYF
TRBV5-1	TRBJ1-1	CASSTLAGDITEAFF
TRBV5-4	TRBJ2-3	CASSPRVETSTDTQYF
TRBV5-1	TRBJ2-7	CASSLEIFNYEQYF
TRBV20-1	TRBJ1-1	CSARDALGGGFGYTEAFF
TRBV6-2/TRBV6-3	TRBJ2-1	CASSYPPGRRNNEQFF
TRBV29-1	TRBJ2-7	CSVEGLVGQGYEQYF
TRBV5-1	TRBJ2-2	CASSLPSRLSPGGELFF
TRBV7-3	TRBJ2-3	CASSPLGLAGATDTQYF
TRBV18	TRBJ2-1	CASSPDGVPHNEQFF
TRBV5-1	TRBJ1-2	CASSFLGVGGYTF
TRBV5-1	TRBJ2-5	CASSLEVVGETQYF
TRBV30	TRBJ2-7	CARSHGGESYEQYF
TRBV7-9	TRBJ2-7	CATTSGGYEQYF
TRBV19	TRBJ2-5	CASASRQETQYF
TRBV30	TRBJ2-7	CAPGQPYEQYF
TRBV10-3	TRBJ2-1	CAISAQTISSYNEQFF
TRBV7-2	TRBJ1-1	CASSLWAGTEAFF
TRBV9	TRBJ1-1	CASSVAPAASNTEAFF
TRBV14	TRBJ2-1	CASRGPDNEQFF
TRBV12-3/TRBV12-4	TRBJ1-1	CASSLAGGIAEAFF
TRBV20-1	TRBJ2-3	CSAGAWGGTDTQYF
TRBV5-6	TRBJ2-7	CASSPGGGDEQYF
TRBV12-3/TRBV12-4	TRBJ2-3	CASSSPRQADTQYF